This T cell receptor (beta chain) was identified during a study of T cell changes during pregnancy in multiple sclerosis. The CDR3 length is 15 residues. Germline V gene data show CDR1 as SGDLS and CDR2 as YYNGEE. Trimming took 3 bases from V and 0 from J; bases not matched to a gene: 3. The assay was immunoSEQ multiplex PCR, and TCRdb's table has in-frame clones only and misses some. The data hold about 72,000 clones, with 91% observed a single time. The sequence was collected from a female donor in good health, enrolled as a control in a pregnancy study. The rearrangement links TRBV9 to TRBJ2-3; 8 positions match TRBD1. Sequencing used peripheral blood, obtained in the third trimester of pregnancy. This CDR3 is CASSGTGFSTDTQYF. The CDR3 region has the DNA TGTGCCAGCAGCGGGACAGGGTTTAGCACAGATACGCAGTATTTT.